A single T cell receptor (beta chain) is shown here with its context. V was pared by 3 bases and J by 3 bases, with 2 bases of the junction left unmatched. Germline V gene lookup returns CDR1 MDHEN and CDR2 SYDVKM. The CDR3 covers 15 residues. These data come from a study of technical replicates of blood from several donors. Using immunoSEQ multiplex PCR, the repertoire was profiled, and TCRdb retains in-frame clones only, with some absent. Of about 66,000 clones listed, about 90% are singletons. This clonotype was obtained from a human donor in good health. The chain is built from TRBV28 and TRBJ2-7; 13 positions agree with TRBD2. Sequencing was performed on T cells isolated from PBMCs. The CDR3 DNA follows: TGTGCCAGCAGTTTCGGACTAGCGGGAGTCTACGAGCAGTACTTC. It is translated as CASSFGLAGVYEQYF.